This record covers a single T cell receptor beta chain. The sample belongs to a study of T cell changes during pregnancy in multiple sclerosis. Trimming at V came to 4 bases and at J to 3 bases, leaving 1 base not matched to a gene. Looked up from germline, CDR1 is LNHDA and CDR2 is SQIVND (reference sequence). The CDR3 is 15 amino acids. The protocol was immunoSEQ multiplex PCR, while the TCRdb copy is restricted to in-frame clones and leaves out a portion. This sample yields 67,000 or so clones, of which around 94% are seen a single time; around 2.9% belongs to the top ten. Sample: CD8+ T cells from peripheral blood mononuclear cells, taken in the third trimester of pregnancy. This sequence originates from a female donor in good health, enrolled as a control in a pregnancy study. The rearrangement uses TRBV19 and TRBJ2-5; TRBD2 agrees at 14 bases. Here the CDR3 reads CASSRGLAGEETQYF. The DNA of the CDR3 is TGTGCCAGTAGTAGGGGACTAGCGGGGGAAGAGACCCAGTACTTC.